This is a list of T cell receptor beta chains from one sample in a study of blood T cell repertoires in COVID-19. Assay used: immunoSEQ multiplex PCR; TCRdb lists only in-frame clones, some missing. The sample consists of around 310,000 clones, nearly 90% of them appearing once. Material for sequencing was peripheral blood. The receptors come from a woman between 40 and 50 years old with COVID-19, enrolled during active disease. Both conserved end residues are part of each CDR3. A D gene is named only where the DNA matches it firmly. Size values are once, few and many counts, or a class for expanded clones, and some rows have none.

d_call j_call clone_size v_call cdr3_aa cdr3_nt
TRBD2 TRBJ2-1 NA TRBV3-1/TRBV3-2 CASRTSGLYNEQFF TGTGCCAGCAGGACTAGCGGGCTCTACAATGAGCAGTTCTTC
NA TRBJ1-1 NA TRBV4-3 CASSQELGTEAFF TGCGCCAGCAGCCAAGAACTTGGCACTGAAGCTTTCTTT
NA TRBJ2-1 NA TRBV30 CALGGGLSSYNEQFF TGTGCCCTTGGGGGGGGCCTTAGCTCCTACAATGAGCAGTTCTTC
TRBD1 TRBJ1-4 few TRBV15 CATHRGSNEKLFF TGTGCCACCCACAGGGGATCTAATGAAAAACTGTTTTTT
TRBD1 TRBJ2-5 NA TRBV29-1 CSVGTGLQETQYF TGCAGCGTTGGGACAGGCCTTCAAGAGACCCAGTACTTC
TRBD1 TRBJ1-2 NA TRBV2 CASSVDRKDGYTF TGTGCCAGCAGCGTGGACAGGAAGGATGGCTACACCTTC
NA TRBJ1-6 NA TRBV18 CASSPLPYRDNSPLHF TGTGCCAGCTCACCCCTACCATACAGGGATAATTCACCCCTCCACTTT
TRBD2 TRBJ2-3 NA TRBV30 CAWSPRLAGSTDTQYF TGTGCCTGGAGTCCTAGACTAGCGGGGAGCACAGATACGCAGTATTTT
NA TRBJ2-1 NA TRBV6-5 CASDYLSSYNEQFF TGTGCCAGCGACTACCTAAGCTCCTACAATGAGCAGTTCTTC
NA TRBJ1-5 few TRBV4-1 CASSQGQGGVNQPQHF TGCGCCAGCAGCCAAGGTCAAGGGGGTGTAAATCAGCCCCAGCATTTT
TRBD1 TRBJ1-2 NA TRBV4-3 CASSSAPLDRDRYTF TGCGCCAGCAGCTCCGCTCCCCTTGACAGGGACAGATACACCTTC
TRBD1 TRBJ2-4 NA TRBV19 CASSTTTGGAKNIQYF TGTGCCAGTAGTACTACGACAGGGGGTGCCAAAAACATTCAGTACTTC
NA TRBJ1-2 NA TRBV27 CASSLRQGNYGYTF TGTGCCAGCAGTTTACGTCAGGGGAACTATGGCTACACCTTC
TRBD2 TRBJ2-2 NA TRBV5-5 CASSPGLATGELFF TGTGCCAGCAGCCCGGGACTAGCCACCGGGGAGCTGTTTTTT
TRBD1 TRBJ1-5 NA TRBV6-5 CASNRGLSNQPQHF TGTGCCAGCAATAGGGGGCTCAGCAATCAGCCCCAGCATTTT
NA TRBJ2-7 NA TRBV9 CASSLRGGKGGEQYF TGTGCCAGCAGCCTCCGAGGGGGAAAGGGTGGCGAGCAGTACTTC
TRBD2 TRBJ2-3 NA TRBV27 CASSRGGSISDTQYF TGTGCCAGCAGCCGCGGGGGGTCGATCTCAGATACGCAGTATTTT
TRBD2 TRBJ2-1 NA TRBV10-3 CAISEPWTSGGLDNEQFF TGTGCCATCAGTGAGCCGTGGACTAGCGGGGGGCTAGACAATGAGCAGTTCTTC
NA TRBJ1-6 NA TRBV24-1 CASRSRESSPLHF TGTGCCTCCCGGTCCCGAGAGAGTTCACCCCTCCACTTT
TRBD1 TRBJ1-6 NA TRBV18 CASSATGEDSPLHF TGTGCCAGCTCAGCGACAGGGGAAGATTCACCCCTCCACTTT
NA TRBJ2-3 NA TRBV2 CASSGGLSTDTQYF TGTGCCAGCAGTGGCGGCCTTAGCACAGATACGCAGTATTTT
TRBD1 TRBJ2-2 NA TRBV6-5 CASSYGDSRDTGELFF TGTGCCAGCAGTTACGGGGACAGTAGGGACACCGGGGAGCTGTTTTTT
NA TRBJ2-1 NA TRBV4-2 CASSPTGSYNEQFF TGTGCCAGCAGTCCAACAGGGTCCTACAATGAGCAGTTCTTC
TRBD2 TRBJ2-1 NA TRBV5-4 CASSDSGSIYNEQFF TGTGCCAGCAGCGACAGCGGGAGTATTTACAATGAGCAGTTCTTC
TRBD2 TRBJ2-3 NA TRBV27 CASSPSISSGITDTQYF TGTGCCAGCAGTCCTTCAATTAGTAGCGGGATCACAGATACGCAGTATTTT
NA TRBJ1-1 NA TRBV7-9 CATIGEENTEAFF TGTGCCACGATAGGAGAGGAGAACACTGAAGCTTTCTTT
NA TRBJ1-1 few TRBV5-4 CASSSFTGGYTEAFF TGTGCCAGCAGCTCCTTTACTGGAGGCTACACTGAAGCTTTCTTT
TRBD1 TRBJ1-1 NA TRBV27 CASRTGPRGTEAFF TGTGCCAGCAGGACAGGGCCCAGGGGCACTGAAGCTTTCTTT
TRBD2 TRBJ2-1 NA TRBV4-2 CASSQDSLAGVYNEQFF TGTGCCAGCAGCCAAGATTCACTAGCGGGGGTATACAATGAGCAGTTCTTC